The clone carrying this T cell receptor beta chain was picked up many times. The target antigen is unknown. TCRdb passed the 5' RACE reads through MiXCR, listing each CDR3 protein once. Among 250,000 to 350,000 distinct CDR3 sequences listed, 15% to 20% were seen once. V shed 2 bases and J shed 5 bases, with 15 bases lying between them. Germline CDR1 and CDR2: SGHRS and YFSETQ. The CDR3 runs 15 residues. This specimen comes from a study of T-cell memory formation after mild COVID-19. In the study overall: TCR clusters were mostly donor specific.

Overall study findings and caveats: A balance of CD4 and CD8 characterized clones contracting day 15 to 85, whereas later expanders leaned CD4+. Some clones that responded were present in memory (sampled pre-infection), which suggests cross-reactive memory joined.

The TCR comes from a man younger than 35 who had mild COVID-19 (a few samples of this study predate the infection). Cell type and time point are not known. The sequenced sample consisted of PBMCs or a T cell subset sorted from them (not recorded which). The chain joins TRBV5-1 to TRBJ2-3; D may be TRBD1 (6 bases). CDR3 loop: CASSLTGPIGDTQYF. CDR3 DNA sequence: TGCGCCAGCAGCTTAACAGGGCCGATAGGAGATACGCAGTATTTT. The variable domain in full, completed from reference TRBV5-1 and TRBJ2-3, reads KAGVTQTPRYLIKTRGQQVTLSCSPISGHRSVSWYQQTPGQGLQFLFEYFSETQRNKGNFPGRFSGRQFSNSRSEMNVSTLELGDSALYLCASSLTGPIGDTQYFGPGTRLTVL.